This entry describes one T cell receptor beta chain. This specimen comes from a study of blood T cell repertoires in COVID-19. The wider study: T cells, B-cell-depleted T cells, or PBMCs supplied cDNA or gDNA.

What the recovered Cohort 3 donors had was two negative PCRs, clearance, or symptom resolution. Source study methods: Nucleated cell number was recorded as an estimate derived from reference gene primer amplification. Clones were sequenced by immunoSEQ multiplex PCR, and TCRdb holds only the in-frame ones, with some missing. V, J and clone size reflect that table, while D and trimming were determined from the DNA. The profile shows about 280,000 clones, around 85% of them singletons. The CDR3 is 13 amino acids. V was trimmed by 3 bases and J by 4 bases, leaving 9 bases between them. Germline V gene sequence: CDR1 MDHEN, CDR2 SYDVKM.

The TCR sequence derives from a woman between 35 and 50 years old who had recovered from COVID-19. The chain combines TRBV28 with TRBJ1-2; a weak D match, TRBD1 (6 bases). Sequencing used PBMCs or T cells enriched from blood (not recorded which). The CDR3 region has the DNA TGTGCCAGCAGTTTGGTGACAGGCTATGGCTACACCTTC. It yields the protein CASSLVTGYGYTF.